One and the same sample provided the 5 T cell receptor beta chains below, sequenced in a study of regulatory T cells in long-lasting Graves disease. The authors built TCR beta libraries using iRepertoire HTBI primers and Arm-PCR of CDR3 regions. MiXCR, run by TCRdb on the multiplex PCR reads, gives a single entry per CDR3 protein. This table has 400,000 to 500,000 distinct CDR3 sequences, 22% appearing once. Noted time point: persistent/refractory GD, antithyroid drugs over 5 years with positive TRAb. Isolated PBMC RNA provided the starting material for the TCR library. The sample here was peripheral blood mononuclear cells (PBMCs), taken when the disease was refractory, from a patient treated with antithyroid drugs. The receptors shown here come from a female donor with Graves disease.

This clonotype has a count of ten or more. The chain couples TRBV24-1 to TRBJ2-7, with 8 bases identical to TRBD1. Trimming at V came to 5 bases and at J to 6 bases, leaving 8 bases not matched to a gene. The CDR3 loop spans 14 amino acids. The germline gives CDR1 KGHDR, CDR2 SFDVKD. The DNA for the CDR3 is TGTGCCACCAGTGCGACAGGGGTTATAACCGAGCAGTACTTC. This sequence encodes CATSATGVITEQYF.

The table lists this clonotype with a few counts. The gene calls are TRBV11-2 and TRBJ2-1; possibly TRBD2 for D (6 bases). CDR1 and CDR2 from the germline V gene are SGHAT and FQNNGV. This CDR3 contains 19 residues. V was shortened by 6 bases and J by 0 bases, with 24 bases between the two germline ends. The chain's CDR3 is CASSRGWRGNSRSYNEQFF. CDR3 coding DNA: TGTGCCAGCAGTCGCGGGTGGCGGGGAAACTCCCGCTCCTACAATGAGCAGTTCTTC.

As DNA, the CDR3 is TGCAGCGTTGATGGACCGGGACAGGGTTACGAGCAGTACTTC. Its translation: CSVDGPGQGYEQYF. The rearrangement links TRBV29-1 to TRBJ2-7, with 9 bases fitting TRBD1. The CDR3 runs to 14 residues. V lost 3 bases and J lost 4; bases outside the gene matches: 7. Germline V gene lookup returns CDR1 SQVTM and CDR2 ANQGSEA.

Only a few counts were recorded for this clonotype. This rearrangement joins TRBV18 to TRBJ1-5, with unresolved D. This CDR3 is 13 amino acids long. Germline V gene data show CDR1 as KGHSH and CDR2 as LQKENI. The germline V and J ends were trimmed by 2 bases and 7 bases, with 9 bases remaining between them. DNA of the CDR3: TGTGCCAGCTCACCAAGCCTGGGGCAGCCCCAGCATTTT. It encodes CASSPSLGQPQHF.

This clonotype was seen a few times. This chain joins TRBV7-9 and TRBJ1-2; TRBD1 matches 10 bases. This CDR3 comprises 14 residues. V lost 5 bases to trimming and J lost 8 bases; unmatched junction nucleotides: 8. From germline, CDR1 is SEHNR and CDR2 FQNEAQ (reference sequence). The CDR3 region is CASSPPDRGRGYTF. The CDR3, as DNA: TGTGCCAGCAGCCCACCCGACAGGGGGCGAGGCTACACCTTC.